This T cell receptor (beta chain) was captured by sequencing in a study of PD-1 blockade in classical Hodgkin lymphoma. Study-level information: Each patient was given nivolumab 3 mg/kg through a vein every 2 weeks.

Method: immunoSEQ multiplex PCR; TCRdb's copy keeps in-frame clones and lacks some. The sample contains around 16,000 clones, 65% to 80% of which appear only once. Noted time point: cycle 4 day 1 (C4D1), after more than five weeks of nivolumab. Each and every patient relapsed after autologous stem cell transplantation, and patients got differing brentuximab vedotin exposure. With magnetic negative selection, CD4+ T cells were purified from PBMCs that had been thawed. Germline CDR1 reads SEHNR; CDR2 reads FQNEAQ (reference sequence). The CDR3 spans 13 residues. V dropped 4 bases and J dropped 4 bases, with 8 bases sitting between them.

The chain is built from TRBV7-9 and TRBJ2-1; possibly TRBD1 for D (6 bases). The sample here was CD4+ T cells from blood, taken before the fourth cycle of nivolumab. The receptor comes from a human donor with classical Hodgkin lymphoma. The CDR3 DNA follows: TGTGCCAGCAGCTGGGGGCCGTACAATGAGCAGTTCTTC. It encodes CASSWGPYNEQFF.